This T cell receptor beta chain was sequenced during a study of OX40 agonist ivuxolimab in advanced cancers. To note about this clone: Its antigen is as yet unknown.

The table came from immunoSEQ multiplex PCR; TCRdb's copy has only in-frame clones and leaves some out. This sample yields approximately 80,000 clones, of which around 82% are seen a single time; less than 4.5% belongs to the top ten. There are 14 residues in the CDR3. With 4 bases clipped from V and 6 bases from J, the junction kept 6 bases outside the gene matches. Looked up from germline, CDR1 is SGDLS and CDR2 is YYNGEE. Whole-study results and caveats: The investigators did not determine what antigen specificity the expanded peripheral T cells had.

The receptor's source is an adult with an advanced solid tumor such as melanoma, head and neck, liver or kidney cancer. The genes are TRBV9 and TRBJ1-1; 10 bases align to TRBD1. The starting material was CD4+ or CD8+ T cells sorted from blood, obtained in a trial of the OX40 agonist ivuxolimab. The CDR3 sequence is CASSRDRGPSEAFF. The CDR3 nucleotides read TGTGCCAGCAGCAGGGACAGGGGACCGTCTGAAGCTTTCTTT. The full variable domain, its missing parts supplied by reference TRBV9 and TRBJ1-1, is DSGVTQTPKHLITATGQRVTLRCSPRSGDLSVYWYQQSLDQGLQFLIQYYNGEERAKGNILERFSAQQFPDLHSELNLSSLELGDSALYFCASSRDRGPSEAFFGQGTRLTVV.